The 24 T cell receptor beta chains reported below all come from one sample, sequenced in a study of blood T cell repertoires in COVID-19. Libraries were prepared by immunoSEQ multiplex PCR; TCRdb keeps only in-frame clonotypes and omits some of them. The sample yields over 250,000 clones, roughly 85% seen once. The specimen sequenced was peripheral blood. The receptors stem from a human donor in a cohort sampled during active COVID-19.

The CDR3 here is CASSFSDTHRTQYF. As DNA, the CDR3 is TGTGCCAGCAGTTTCTCAGACACGCACAGGACGCAGTATTTT. The chain employs TRBV6-2 or TRBV6-3 and TRBJ2-3; a weak D match, TRBD1 (5 bases). The V and J ends lost 4 bases and 9 bases respectively, with 17 bases between them. CDR3 length equals 14 residues. CDR1 MNHEY and CDR2 SVGEGT come from the germline V gene.

The chain employs TRBV18 and TRBJ2-6; a weak D match, TRBD1 (6 bases). The V and J ends lost 4 bases and 4 bases respectively, with 14 bases between them. Germline lookup yields CDR1 KGHSH and CDR2 LQKENI. The CDR3 is made up of 16 amino acids. The CDR3 loop reads CASSLITGRGANVLTF. DNA for the CDR3: TGTGCCAGCTCACTAATTACAGGGCGAGGGGCCAACGTCCTGACTTTC.

This chain joins TRBV20-1 and TRBJ2-5; D ambiguous. The CDR3 is made up of 11 amino acids. Germline CDR1 is DFQATT and CDR2 is SNEGSKA (reference sequence). Between the trimmed V and J ends, which lost 5 bases and 2 bases, there was a span of 6 bases. CDR3 amino acids: CSAPRQETQYF. The DNA for the CDR3 is TGCAGTGCTCCTAGACAAGAGACCCAGTACTTC.

A few counts support this clone. The rearrangement links TRBV7-2 to TRBJ2-7, with 7 bases fitting TRBD1. Germline-derived CDR1 and CDR2 are SGHTA and FQGNSA. The CDR3 covers 16 residues. V dropped 0 bases and J dropped 4; count of bases not matched to a gene: 9. The chain's CDR3 is CASSLAKGASRYEQYF. In DNA, the CDR3 is TGTGCCAGCAGCTTAGCGAAGGGGGCTTCGAGGTACGAGCAGTACTTC.

The J gene is TRBJ2-3, the V gene TRBV3-1 (or the pseudogene TRBV3-2); 9 bases align to TRBD1. CDR3 length equals 15 residues. Germline lookup yields CDR1 LGHDT and CDR2 YNNKEL (reference sequence). V lost 4 bases and J lost 5; bases outside the gene matches: 7. CDR3 amino acids: CASSPRTGGRDTQYF. DNA for the CDR3: TGTGCCAGCAGCCCTAGAACAGGGGGCAGAGATACGCAGTATTTT.

J is TRBJ2-1 and V is TRBV5-1; possibly TRBD1 for D (6 bases). V was cut by 4 bases and J by 8 bases, with 10 bases left in between. Germline V gene lookup returns CDR1 SGHRS and CDR2 YFSETQ. The CDR3 totals 12 residues. CDR3 DNA: TGCGCCAGCAGCCCCAGGGGAGATGAGCAGTTCTTC. It translates to CASSPRGDEQFF.

The J gene is TRBJ1-2, the V gene TRBV5-1; TRBD1 matches 9 bases. This CDR3 contains 15 residues. The junction had 6 bases not matched to a gene; V was cut back by 4 bases and J by 2 bases. Germline V lookup: CDR1 SGHRS, CDR2 YFSETQ. CDR3 protein: CASSREGQGNYGYTF. Written as DNA, the CDR3 is TGCGCCAGCAGCAGAGAGGGACAGGGAAACTATGGCTACACCTTC.

This chain connects TRBV19 to TRBJ2-2, with a possible D match to TRBD2 (6 bases). Germline CDR1 and CDR2: LNHDA and SQIVND (reference sequence). Trimming took 5 bases from V and 2 from J, leaving 18 bases between them. The CDR3 contains 17 residues. The DNA for the CDR3 is TGTGCCAGTAGTGTCGCCCTAGCGAGAGTCAACACCGGGGAGCTGTTTTTT. It is translated as CASSVALARVNTGELFF.

The chain employs TRBV18 and TRBJ1-3; unclear D gene. V was shortened by 4 bases and J by 4 bases, with 17 bases between the two germline ends. CDR3 length: 16 residues. From germline, CDR1 is KGHSH and CDR2 LQKENI. CDR3 region: CASSREVILDGNTIYF. CDR3 nucleotides: TGTGCCAGCTCACGAGAGGTCATTCTAGACGGAAACACCATATATTTT.

The CDR3 here is CATSREPGVSYEQYF. The DNA for the CDR3 is TGTGCCACCAGCAGAGAACCGGGGGTCTCCTACGAGCAGTACTTC. The chain uses TRBV15 and TRBJ2-7; D is possibly TRBD2 (6 bases). The CDR3 consists of 15 residues. Germline CDR1 reads LNHNV; CDR2 reads YYDKDF (reference sequence). V was trimmed by 0 bases and J by 0 bases, leaving 9 bases between them. Combining the CDR3 with reference TRBV15 and TRBJ2-7 gives the whole variable domain DAMVIQNPRYQVTQFGKPVTLSCSQTLNHNVMYWYQQKSSQAPKLLFHYYDKDFNNEADTPDNFQSRRPNTSFCFLDIRSPGLGDTAMYLCATSREPGVSYEQYFGPGTRLTVT.

The chain combines TRBV5-1 with TRBJ2-7; TRBD1 matches 10 bases. Unmatched junction bases numbered 4, after V lost 4 bases and J lost 3 bases. Per the germline V gene, CDR1 is SGHRS and CDR2 is YFSETQ. The CDR3 is made up of 14 amino acids. This chain's CDR3 is CASSVRDRGYEQYF. The CDR3 nucleotides are TGCGCCAGCAGCGTCCGGGACAGGGGCTACGAGCAGTACTTC.

J is TRBJ2-7 and V is TRBV7-8; D is perhaps TRBD2 (6 bases). Germline lookup yields CDR1 SGHVS and CDR2 FQNEAQ. The CDR3 totals 14 residues. Trimming took 5 bases from V and 2 from J, leaving 13 bases between them. The CDR3 DNA is TGTGCCAGCAGCCCACCGGGAGACACCTACGAGCAGTACTTC. Amino acids: CASSPPGDTYEQYF.

This chain joins TRBV19 and TRBJ2-1; D is possibly TRBD2 (7 bases). The ends were cut back, 5 bases at V and 4 bases at J, with 18 bases in the middle. CDR3 length: 16 amino acids. Germline CDR1 is LNHDA and CDR2 is SQIVND (reference sequence). The CDR3 DNA reads TGTGCCAGTAGTCTTCAGGGGATTAGCGGGTACAATGAGCAGTTCTTC. Its translation is CASSLQGISGYNEQFF.

The chain uses TRBV3-1 (or the pseudogene TRBV3-2) and TRBJ1-1; D uncertain. The CDR3 runs to 13 residues. V shed 0 bases and J shed 11 bases, with 13 bases lying between them. Germline loops: CDR1 LGHDT, CDR2 YNNKEL (reference sequence). The CDR3 reads CASSQDNGSKAFF. Written as DNA, the CDR3 is TGTGCCAGCAGCCAAGATAATGGGAGTAAGGCTTTCTTT.

This sequence joins TRBV2 and TRBJ2-3; possibly TRBD2 for D (5 bases). The V and J ends lost 7 bases and 6 bases respectively, with 11 bases between them. The length of the CDR3 is 12 residues. From germline, CDR1 is SNHLY and CDR2 FYNNEI. DNA of the CDR3: TGTGCCAGCAAGACGGACTCTGATACGCAGTATTTT. Amino acid sequence: CASKTDSDTQYF.

The chain employs TRBV10-1 and TRBJ2-2, with D possibly TRBD2 on 5 matching bases. Germline assignment: CDR1 WNHNN and CDR2 SYGVQD (reference sequence). Trimming took 10 bases from V and 4 from J, leaving 19 bases between them. This CDR3 has 15 residues. As DNA, the CDR3 is TGCGCCAATGGGCGGACTTATGGGGTCACCGGGGAGCTGTTTTTT. Its protein is CANGRTYGVTGELFF.

CDR3 DNA sequence: TGTGCCAGTAGAACCGACAGGGGAGAAGCTTTCTTT. Its protein is CASRTDRGEAFF. V usage is TRBV19 and J usage is TRBJ1-1, with 8 bases matching TRBD1. Trimming at V came to 6 bases and at J to 8 bases, leaving 5 bases not matched to a gene. The CDR3 is 12 residues long. Germline loops: CDR1 LNHDA, CDR2 SQIVND (reference sequence). The whole variable domain, remainder taken from reference TRBV19 and TRBJ1-1, is DGGITQSPKYLFRKEGQNVTLSCEQNLNHDAMYWYRQDPGQGLRLIYYSQIVNDFQKGDIAEGYSVSREKKESFPLTVTSAQKNPTAFYLCASRTDRGEAFFGQGTRLTVV.

The rearrangement uses TRBV7-2 and TRBJ2-3; D perhaps matches TRBD2 (6 bases). Germline CDR1 SGHTA, CDR2 FQGNSA. V was clipped by 0 bases and J by 2 bases, with 15 bases between them. This CDR3 region has 17 residues. The CDR3 bases are TGTGCCAGCAGCTTAGCGCGGGGAGTCAGTTACACAGATACGCAGTATTTT. This translates into CASSLARGVSYTDTQYF.

The sample holds a few counts of this clone. This sample includes further DNA sequences coding for the same CDR3. The chain carries TRBV2 and TRBJ1-2; TRBD1 matches at 8 bases. Trimming cost V 4 bases and J 4 bases; bases outside gene matches: 2. The germline V gene has CDR1 SNHLY and CDR2 FYNNEI. CDR3 length: 13 residues. CDR3 nucleotides: TGTGCCAGCAGTGGACAGGGGCTCTATGGCTACACCTTC. Translation: CASSGQGLYGYTF. Filled out from reference TRBV2 and TRBJ1-2, the complete variable domain reads EPEVTQTPSHQVTQMGQEVILRCVPISNHLYFYWYRQILGQKVEFLVSFYNNEISEKSEIFDDQFSVERPDGSNFTLKIRSTKLEDSAMYFCASSGQGLYGYTFGSGTRLTVV.

The chain employs TRBV6-2 or TRBV6-3 and TRBJ2-7; 8 positions agree with TRBD2. The germline CDR1 and CDR2 sequences are MNHEY and SVGEGT. CDR3 length: 16 residues. The ends lost 3 bases at V and 3 bases at J; junction bases unmatched: 10. The CDR3 DNA reads as TGTGCCAGCAGTTATCTTCGGAGCGGGAGTTTCTACGAGCAGTACTTC. This encodes CASSYLRSGSFYEQYF.

V is TRBV2 and J is TRBJ2-1; D might be TRBD2 (5 bases). V shed 6 bases and J shed 3 bases, with 9 bases lying between them. CDR3 length equals 13 residues. The germline V gene encodes CDR1 SNHLY and CDR2 FYNNEI. The CDR3 protein is CASRRVGYNEQFF. CDR3 nucleotide sequence: TGTGCCAGCAGGCGGGTCGGCTACAATGAGCAGTTCTTC.

This sequence joins TRBV9 and TRBJ1-2; D not resolved. The V end was cut by 1 base, the J end by 4 bases, with 14 bases between. Germline loops: CDR1 SGDLS, CDR2 YYNGEE. The CDR3 has 15 residues. CDR3: CASSVTSRQVYGYTF. CDR3 DNA sequence: TGTGCCAGCAGCGTAACCTCAAGACAAGTCTATGGCTACACCTTC.

Ten or more counts support this clone. The genes are TRBV5-1 and TRBJ2-1; weak D call: TRBD2 (6 bases). Germline CDR1 reads SGHRS; CDR2 reads YFSETQ. Trimming removed 2 bases at V and 8 bases at J, with 14 bases between. There are 14 residues in the CDR3. This CDR3 is CASSFQRVIHEQFF. In DNA form, the CDR3 reads TGCGCCAGCAGCTTCCAGCGGGTAATCCATGAGCAGTTCTTC.

The V gene is TRBV24-1, the J gene TRBJ2-1; D is unclear. The ends were cut back, 4 bases at V and 6 bases at J, with 3 bases in the middle. This CDR3 comprises 11 residues. The V gene's germline CDR1 is KGHDR and CDR2 SFDVKD. CDR3 nucleotides: TGTGCCACCAGTGACATCAATGAGCAGTTCTTC. As protein: CATSDINEQFF.